This T cell receptor (beta chain) is drawn from a study of cytomegalovirus exposure and HLA in healthy donors. General study points: Later analysis revealed greater clonal expansion in HLA-associated TCR beta chains than in equally common others. For most TCR sequences rarity was the rule, although some public TCRs occurred in many donors. Several of the most significant clusters were apparently associated with common viral pathogens in a later analysis. There was a cluster of highly shared sequence variants that was likely a sequencing artifact.

As regards this clone: Its matching antigen is unknown.

The CDR3 loop spans 13 amino acids. The V and J ends lost 0 bases and 4 bases respectively, with 6 bases between them. The germline V gene has CDR1 SEHNR and CDR2 FQNEAQ (reference sequence). Both 60 Vbeta primers and 13 Jbeta primers went into the PCR. Generated by immunoSEQ multiplex PCR, the TCRdb table keeps only in-frame clones and is missing some. The sample contains 140,000 to 150,000 clones, 80% to 85% of which appear only once. This clonotype was obtained from a boy younger than 10 in good health and CMV-seronegative. V usage is TRBV7-9 and J usage is TRBJ1-2; a possible D gene is TRBD1 (5 bases). The sequencing sample was made of PBMCs. The CDR3 coding sequence is TGTGCCAGCAGCTTAGCCGGGGGCTATGGCTACACCTTC. The encoded protein is CASSLAGGYGYTF. Filled out from reference TRBV7-9 and TRBJ1-2, the complete variable domain reads DTGVSQNPRHKITKRGQNVTFRCDPISEHNRLYWYRQTLGQGPEFLTYFQNEAQLEKSRLLSDRFSAERPKGSFSTLEIQRTEQGDSAMYLCASSLAGGYGYTFGSGTRLTVV.